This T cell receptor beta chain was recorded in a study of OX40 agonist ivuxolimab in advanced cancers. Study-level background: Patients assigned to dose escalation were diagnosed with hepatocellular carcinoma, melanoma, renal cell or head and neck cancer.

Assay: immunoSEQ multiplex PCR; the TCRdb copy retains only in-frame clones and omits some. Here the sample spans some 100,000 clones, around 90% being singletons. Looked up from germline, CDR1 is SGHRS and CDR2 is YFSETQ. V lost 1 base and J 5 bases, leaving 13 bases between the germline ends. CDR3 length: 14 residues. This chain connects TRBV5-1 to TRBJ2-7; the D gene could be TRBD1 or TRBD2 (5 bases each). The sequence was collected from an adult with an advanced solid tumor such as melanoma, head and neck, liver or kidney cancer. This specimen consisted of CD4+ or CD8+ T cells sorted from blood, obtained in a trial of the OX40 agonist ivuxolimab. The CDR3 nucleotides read TGCGCCAGCAGCTTGCTCAGGGCGGGTCACGAGCAGTACTTC. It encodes CASSLLRAGHEQYF.